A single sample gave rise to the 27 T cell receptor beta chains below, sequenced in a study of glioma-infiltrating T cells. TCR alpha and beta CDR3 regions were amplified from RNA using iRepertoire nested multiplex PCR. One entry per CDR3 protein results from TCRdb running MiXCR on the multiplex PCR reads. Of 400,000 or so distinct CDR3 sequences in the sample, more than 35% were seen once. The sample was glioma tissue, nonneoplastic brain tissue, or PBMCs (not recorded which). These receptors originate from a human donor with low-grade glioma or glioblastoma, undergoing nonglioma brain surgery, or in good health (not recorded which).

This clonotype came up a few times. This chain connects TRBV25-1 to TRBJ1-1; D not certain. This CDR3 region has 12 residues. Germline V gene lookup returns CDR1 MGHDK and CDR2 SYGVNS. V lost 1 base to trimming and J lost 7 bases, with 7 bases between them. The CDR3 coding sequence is TGTGCCAGCAGTGAATCCGGGAATGAAGCTTTCTTT. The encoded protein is CASSESGNEAFF.

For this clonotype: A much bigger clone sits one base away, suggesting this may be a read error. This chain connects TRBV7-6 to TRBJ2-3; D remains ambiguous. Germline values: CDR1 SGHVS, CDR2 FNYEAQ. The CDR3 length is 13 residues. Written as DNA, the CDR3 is TGTGCCAGCAGCCGCGAGGTCCCAGATACGAAGTATTTT. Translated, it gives CASSREVPDTKYF.

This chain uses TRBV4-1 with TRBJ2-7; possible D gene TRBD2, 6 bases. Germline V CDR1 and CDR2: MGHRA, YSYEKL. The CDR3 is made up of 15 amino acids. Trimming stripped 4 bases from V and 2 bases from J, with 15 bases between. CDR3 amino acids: CASSRSTWEAYEQYF. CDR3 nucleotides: TGCGCCAGCAGCCGATCCACGTGGGAGGCCTACGAGCAGTACTTC.

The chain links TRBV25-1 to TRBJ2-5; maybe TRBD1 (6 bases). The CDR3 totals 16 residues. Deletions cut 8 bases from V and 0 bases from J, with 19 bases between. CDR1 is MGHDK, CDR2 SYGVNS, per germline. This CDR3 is CASGIRDTWYQETQYF. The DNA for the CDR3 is TGTGCCAGCGGGATCCGGGACACCTGGTACCAAGAGACCCAGTACTTC.

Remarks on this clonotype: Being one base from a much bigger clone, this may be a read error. The CDR3 sequence: CASSPGTSGEIGQFF. DNA of the CDR3: TGTGCCAGCAGTCCTGGGACTAGCGGGGAGATAGGGCAGTTCTTC. The V and J genes are TRBV28 and TRBJ2-1, with TRBD2 identical over 13 bases. CDR1 is MDHEN and CDR2 is SYDVKM in the germline V gene. The CDR3 contains 15 residues. V gave up 5 bases and J gave up 12 bases; unmatched junction bases: 10.

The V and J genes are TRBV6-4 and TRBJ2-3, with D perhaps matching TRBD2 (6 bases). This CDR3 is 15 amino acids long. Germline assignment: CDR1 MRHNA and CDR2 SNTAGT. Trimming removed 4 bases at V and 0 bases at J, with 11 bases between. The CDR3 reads CASSVSSGSTDTQYF. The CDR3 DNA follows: TGTGCCAGCAGTGTTAGCAGCGGGAGCACAGATACGCAGTATTTT.

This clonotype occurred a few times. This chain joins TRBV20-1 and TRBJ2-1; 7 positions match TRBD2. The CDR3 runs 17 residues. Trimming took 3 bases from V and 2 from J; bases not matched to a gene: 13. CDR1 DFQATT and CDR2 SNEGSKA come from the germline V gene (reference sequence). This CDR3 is CSASRYKRAGTYNEQFF. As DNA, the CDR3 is TGCAGTGCTAGCCGTTATAAAAGAGCGGGAACCTACAATGAGCAGTTCTTC.

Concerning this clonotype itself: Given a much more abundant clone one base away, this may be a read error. The DNA for the CDR3 is TGTGCCAGCTACAGCCTTCCCGGGACTGAAGCCTACGAGCAGTACTTC. This translates into CASYSLPGTEAYEQYF. The V call is TRBV6-5, the J call TRBJ2-7; possible D gene TRBD2, 6 bases. CDR1 and CDR2 from the germline V gene are MNHEY and SVGAGI. The CDR3 consists of 16 residues. The ends were cut back, 8 bases at V and 2 bases at J, with 22 bases in the middle.

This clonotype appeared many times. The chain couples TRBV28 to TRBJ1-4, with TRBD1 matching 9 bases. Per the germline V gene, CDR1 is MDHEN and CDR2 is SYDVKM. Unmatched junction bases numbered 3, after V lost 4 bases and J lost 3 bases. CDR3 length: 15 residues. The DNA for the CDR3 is TGTGCCAGCAGTTGGACAGGGGAGGCTAATGAAAAACTGTTTTTT. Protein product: CASSWTGEANEKLFF.

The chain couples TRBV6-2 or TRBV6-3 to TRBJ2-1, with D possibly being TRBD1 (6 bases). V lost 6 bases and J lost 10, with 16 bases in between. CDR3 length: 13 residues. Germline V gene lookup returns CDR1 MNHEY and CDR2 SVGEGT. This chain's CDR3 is CASSAGVTDEQFF. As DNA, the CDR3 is TGTGCCAGCAGCGCAGGGGTCACTGACGAGCAGTTCTTC.

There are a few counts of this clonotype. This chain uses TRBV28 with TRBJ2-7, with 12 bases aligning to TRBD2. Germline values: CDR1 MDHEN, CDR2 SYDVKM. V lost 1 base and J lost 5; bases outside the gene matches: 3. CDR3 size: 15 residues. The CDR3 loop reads CASSLFGLAGNEQYF. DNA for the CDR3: TGTGCCAGCAGTTTATTCGGACTAGCGGGAAACGAGCAGTACTTC. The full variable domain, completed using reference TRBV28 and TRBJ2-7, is DVKVTQSSRYLVKRTGEKVFLECVQDMDHENMFWYRQDPGLGLRLIYFSYDVKMKEKGDIPEGYSVSREKKERFSLILESASTNQTSMYLCASSLFGLAGNEQYFGPGTRLTVT.

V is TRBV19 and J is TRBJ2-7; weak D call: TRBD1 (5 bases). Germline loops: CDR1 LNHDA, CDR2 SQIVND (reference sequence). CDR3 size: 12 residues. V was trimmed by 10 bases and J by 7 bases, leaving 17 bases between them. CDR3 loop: CATSVAGREQYF. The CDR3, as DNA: TGTGCCACCTCCGTGGCAGGGCGGGAGCAGTACTTC. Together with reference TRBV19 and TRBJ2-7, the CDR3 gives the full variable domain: DGGITQSPKYLFRKEGQNVTLSCEQNLNHDAMYWYRQDPGQGLRLIYYSQIVNDFQKGDIAEGYSVSREKKESFPLTVTSAQKNPTAFYLCATSVAGREQYFGPGTRLTVT.

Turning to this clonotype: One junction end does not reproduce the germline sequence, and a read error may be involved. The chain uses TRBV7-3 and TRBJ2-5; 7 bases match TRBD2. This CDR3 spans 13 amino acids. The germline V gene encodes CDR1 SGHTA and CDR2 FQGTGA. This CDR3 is CASGASGQEAQYF. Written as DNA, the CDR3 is TGTGCCAGCGGGGCTAGCGGACAAGAGGCCCAGTACTTC.

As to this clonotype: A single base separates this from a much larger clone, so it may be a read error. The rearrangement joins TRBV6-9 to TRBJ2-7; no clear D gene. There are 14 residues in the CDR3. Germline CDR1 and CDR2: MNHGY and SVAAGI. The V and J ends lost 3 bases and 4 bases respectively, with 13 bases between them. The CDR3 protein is CASSYWAHLYEQYF. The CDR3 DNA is TGTGCCAGCAGTTACTGGGCACACTTGTACGAGCAGTACTTC.

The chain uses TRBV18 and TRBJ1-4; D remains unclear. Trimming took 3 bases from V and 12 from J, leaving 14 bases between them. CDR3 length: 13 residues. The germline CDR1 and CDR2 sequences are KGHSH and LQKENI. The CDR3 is CASSPRVREELFF. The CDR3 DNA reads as TGTGCCAGCTCACCGAGGGTTAGGGAAGAACTGTTTTTT.

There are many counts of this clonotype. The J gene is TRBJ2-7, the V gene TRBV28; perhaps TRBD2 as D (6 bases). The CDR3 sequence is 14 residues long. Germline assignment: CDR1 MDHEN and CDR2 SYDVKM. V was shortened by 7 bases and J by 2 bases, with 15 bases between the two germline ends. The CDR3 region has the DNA TGTGCCAGCACCTTGGGGGGTTCCGCCTACGAGCAGTACTTC. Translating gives CASTLGGSAYEQYF.

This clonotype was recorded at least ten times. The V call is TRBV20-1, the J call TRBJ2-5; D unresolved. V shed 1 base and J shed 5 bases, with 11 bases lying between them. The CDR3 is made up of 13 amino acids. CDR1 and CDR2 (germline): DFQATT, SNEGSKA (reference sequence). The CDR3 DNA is TGCAGTGCTAGAGCTTGGTTGGGGGAGACCCAGTACTTC. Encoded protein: CSARAWLGETQYF.

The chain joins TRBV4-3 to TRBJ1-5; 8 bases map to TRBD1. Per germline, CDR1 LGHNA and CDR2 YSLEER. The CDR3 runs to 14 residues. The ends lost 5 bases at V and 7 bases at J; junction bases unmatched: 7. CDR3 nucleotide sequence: TGCGCCAGCAGCATCGGACAGGGCGAACAGCCCCAGCATTTT. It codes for CASSIGQGEQPQHF.

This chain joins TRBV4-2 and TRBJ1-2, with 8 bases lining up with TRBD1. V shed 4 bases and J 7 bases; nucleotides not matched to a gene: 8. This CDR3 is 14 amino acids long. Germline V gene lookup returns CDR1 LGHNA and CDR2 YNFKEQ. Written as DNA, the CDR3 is TGTGCCAGCAGCCGGGGACAGGTGGATGGTGGCTACACCTTC. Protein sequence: CASSRGQVDGGYTF.

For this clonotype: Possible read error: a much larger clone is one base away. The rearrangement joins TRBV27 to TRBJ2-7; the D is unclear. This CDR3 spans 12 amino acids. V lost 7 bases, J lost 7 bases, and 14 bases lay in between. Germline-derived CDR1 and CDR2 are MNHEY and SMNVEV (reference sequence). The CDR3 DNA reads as TGTGCCAGCAAGAGCTCCTACAATGAGCAGTACTTC. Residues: CASKSSYNEQYF.

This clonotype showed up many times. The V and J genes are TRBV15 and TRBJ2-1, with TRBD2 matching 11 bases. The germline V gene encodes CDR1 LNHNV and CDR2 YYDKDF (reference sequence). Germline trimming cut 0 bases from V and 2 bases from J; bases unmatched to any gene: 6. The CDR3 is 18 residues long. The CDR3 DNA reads TGTGCCACCAGCAGAGATTTAACTAGCGGGAGTACCTACAATGAGCAGTTCTTC. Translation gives CATSRDLTSGSTYNEQFF.

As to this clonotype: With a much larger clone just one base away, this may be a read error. In nucleotides, the CDR3 is TGTGCCAGCAGTTATTCACAGGGGAACGAGCATTACTTC. It codes for CASSYSQGNEHYF. V and J are TRBV6-5 and TRBJ2-7; 7 nucleotides line up with TRBD1. There are 13 residues in the CDR3. From germline, CDR1 is MNHEY and CDR2 SVGAGI.

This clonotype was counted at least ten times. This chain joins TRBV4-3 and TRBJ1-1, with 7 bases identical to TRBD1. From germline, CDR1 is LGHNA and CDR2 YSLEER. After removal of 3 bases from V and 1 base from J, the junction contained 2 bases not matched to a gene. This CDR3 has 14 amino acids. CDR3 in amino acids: CASSQGTENTEAFF. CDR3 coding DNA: TGCGCCAGCAGCCAGGGGACAGAGAACACTGAAGCTTTCTTT.

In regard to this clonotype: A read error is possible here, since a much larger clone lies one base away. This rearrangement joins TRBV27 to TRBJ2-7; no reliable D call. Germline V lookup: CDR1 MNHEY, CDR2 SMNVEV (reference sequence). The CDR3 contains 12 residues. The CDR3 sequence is CASTSWGNEQCF. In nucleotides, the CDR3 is TGTGCCAGCACGAGTTGGGGTAACGAGCAGTGCTTC.

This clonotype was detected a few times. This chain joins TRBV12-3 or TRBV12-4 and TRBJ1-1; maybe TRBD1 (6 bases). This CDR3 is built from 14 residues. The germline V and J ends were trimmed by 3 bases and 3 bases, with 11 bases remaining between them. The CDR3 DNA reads TGTGCCAGCAGTTTTGCAGGGGTGCACACTGAAGCTTTCTTT. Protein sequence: CASSFAGVHTEAFF.

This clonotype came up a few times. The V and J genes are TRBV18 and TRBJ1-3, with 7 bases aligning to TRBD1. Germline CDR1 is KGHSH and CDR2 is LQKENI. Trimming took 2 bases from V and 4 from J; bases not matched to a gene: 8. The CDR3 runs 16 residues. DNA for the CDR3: TGTGCCAGCTCACCAACCCTTACAGGGGACGGAAACACCATATATTTT. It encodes CASSPTLTGDGNTIYF.

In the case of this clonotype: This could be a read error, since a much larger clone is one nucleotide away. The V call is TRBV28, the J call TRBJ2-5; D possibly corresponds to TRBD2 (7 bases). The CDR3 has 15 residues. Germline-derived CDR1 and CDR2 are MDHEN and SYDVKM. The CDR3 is CASSSRGAGQETQHF. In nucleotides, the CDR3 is TGTGCCAGCAGTTCACGGGGGGCAGGACAAGAGACCCAGCACTTC.